This T cell receptor beta chain was documented in a study of long-term antiretroviral therapy in people with HIV. Study-level findings and limits: On ART adherence, viral resistance or therapy changes, no data were available.

It was version v3.0 of the immunoSEQ assay that was run at survey level. Clones were sequenced by immunoSEQ multiplex PCR, and TCRdb holds only the in-frame ones, with some missing. The table shows approximately 34,000 clones, with roughly 80% occurring only once. From germline, CDR1 is LNHDA and CDR2 SQIVND (reference sequence). Trimming removed 7 bases at V and 4 bases at J, with 13 bases between. CDR3 length equals 13 residues. Turning to this clone: Its antigen is not known.

The source is a man younger than 35 with HIV. The sequencing used unsorted PBMCs, collected 1 year after starting antiretroviral therapy. The rearrangement joins TRBV19 to TRBJ1-1; D gene ambiguous. The CDR3: CASTPGSGTEAFF. The CDR3 coding sequence is TGTGCCAGTACCCCAGGCTCGGGCACTGAAGCTTTCTTT.